This is a list of T cell receptor beta chains from one sample in a study of post-analysis software for immune sequencing data. TCRdb fed the PCR reads into MiXCR, producing one record per CDR3 protein. Of 740,000 or so distinct CDR3 sequences in the sample, 53% are singletons; the top ten hold 4.6%. Sequencing input: blood. Receptors originate from a girl aged 5 to 17 with multiple sclerosis. Both conserved end residues are part of each CDR3. D genes are given only for firm matches. Only some rows state a clone size, as once, few, many or a class for expanded clones.

TRBJ2-1 TRBD1 few TRBV2 TGTGCCAGGCGGGGGACAGGGGAAAGGAATGAGCAGTTCTTC CARRGTGERNEQFF
TRBJ2-2 TRBD2 few TRBV12-3/TRBV12-4 TGTGCCAGCGACAGCGGGAGGGCCCCCGGGGAGCTGTTTTTT CASDSGRAPGELFF
TRBJ2-7 TRBD1 - TRBV5-1 TGCGCCAGCCGAACACTCCGGGACAGCCTCTCCTGCGAGCAGTACTTC CASRTLRDSLSCEQYF
TRBJ2-7 - - TRBV20-1 TGCAGTGCTAGAGATGTGAGCGACACGGAGCAGTACTTC CSARDVSDTEQYF
TRBJ2-1 - - TRBV12-3/TRBV12-4 TGTGCCAGCAGTAGGCGACAAGGGGGCTCCTACAATGAGCAGTTCTTC CASSRRQGGSYNEQFF
TRBJ2-1 - few TRBV7-9 TGTGCCAGCAGCTTAGCCTTAGTGGAGCAGTTCTTC CASSLALVEQFF
TRBJ2-3 - - TRBV5-1 TGCGCCAGCAGCTCGGAGCCCCGGAAGGCAGATACGCAGTATTTT CASSSEPRKADTQYF
TRBJ2-5 - few TRBV2 TGTGCCAGCAGGGGACGGGAGACCCAGTACTTC CASRGRETQYF
TRBJ2-5 TRBD2 - TRBV7-2 TGCGCCAGCAGCTTGGCGCTAGCGGGGGGACAAGAGACCCAGTACTTC CASSLALAGGQETQYF
TRBJ2-3 TRBD2 - TRBV15 TGTGCCACCAGCAGAGATAGGGCAGCGGGAGGTTTCGCAGATACGCAGTATTTT CATSRDRAAGGFADTQYF
TRBJ2-4 - - TRBV29-1 TGCAGCGTTTCAGGGTGGCTAGCCAAAAACATTCAGTACTTC CSVSGWLAKNIQYF